This TCR beta chain was recovered during a study of CD8+CD57+ T cells in acquired aplastic anemia. The overall study: In CD4+ cells, healthy donors produced an average of around 10 million reads.

Broader study findings: Common to patients and controls were twenty-nine CD8+ CDR3 sequences.

J lost 3 bases, V lost 6 bases, and 6 bases had no gene match. Germline lookup yields CDR1 MNHEY and CDR2 SVGEGT. This CDR3 region has 14 residues. About this clonotype: Its target is not known.

Genomic DNA templated the TCR beta VDJ and CDR3 profiling. TCRdb recomputed calls from the reads with MiXCR, one row per CDR3 protein. Here the sample spans about 160,000 distinct CDR3 sequences, roughly 48% being singletons. Material: sorted CD4+, CD8+, or CD8+CD57+ T cells (not recorded which) from PBMCs. The sequence derives from a human donor in good health. The V gene is TRBV6-2 or TRBV6-3, the J gene TRBJ2-5; 8 bases agree with TRBD2. The CDR3 loop reads CASSPLAVKETQYF. CDR3 DNA: TGTGCCAGCAGCCCACTAGCGGTCAAAGAGACCCAGTACTTC.